Listed here are 13 T cell receptor beta chains from one sample, sequenced in a study of blood T cell repertoires in COVID-19. The protocol was immunoSEQ multiplex PCR, while the TCRdb copy is restricted to in-frame clones and leaves out a portion. The table shows 200,000 to 250,000 clones, with about 79% occurring only once. Sequencing was performed on PBMCs or T cells enriched from blood (not recorded which). All receptors come from a woman in her fifties or sixties who had recovered from COVID-19.

The chain combines TRBV7-6 with TRBJ2-6; unclear D gene. The CDR3 length is 15 residues. V lost 2 bases to trimming and J lost 1 base, with 6 bases between them. The germline CDR1 and CDR2 sequences are SGHVS and FNYEAQ. The CDR3 region has the DNA TGTGCCAGCAGCTTACTCGGGTCTGGGGCCAACGTCCTGACTTTC. It is translated as CASSLLGSGANVLTF.

The chain has TRBV5-4 and TRBJ2-5; D might be TRBD2 (7 bases). This CDR3 is 14 amino acids long. Germline values: CDR1 SGHNT, CDR2 YYREEE (reference sequence). Trimming took 7 bases from V and 4 from J, leaving 17 bases between them. Written as DNA, the CDR3 is TGTGCCAGCGGCTGGCAGGCGGGGGCAGAGACCCAGTACTTC. Translating it yields CASGWQAGAETQYF.

The chain recombines TRBV5-1 with TRBJ1-2, with 11 bases that match TRBD1. The CDR3 is 17 amino acids. V was pared by 4 bases and J by 5 bases, with 13 bases of the junction left unmatched. Germline V gene sequence: CDR1 SGHRS, CDR2 YFSETQ. The CDR3 nucleotides are TGCGCCAGCAGCCCAACCCAGGGACAGGGGGGATTATATGGCTACACCTTC. It yields the protein CASSPTQGQGGLYGYTF.

This clone occurred a few times. The rearrangement uses TRBV14 and TRBJ1-2, with 9 bases that match TRBD1. This CDR3 spans 15 amino acids. Germline CDR1 and CDR2: SGHDN and FVKESK. Trimming at V came to 3 bases and at J to 4 bases, leaving 6 bases not matched to a gene. CDR3 loop: CASSHPGQGTYGYTF. Written as DNA, the CDR3 is TGTGCCAGCAGCCACCCCGGACAGGGGACCTATGGCTACACCTTC.

V is TRBV19 and J is TRBJ1-6; TRBD1 is a possible D gene (5 bases). The CDR3 extends over 15 amino acids. The germline CDR1 and CDR2 sequences are LNHDA and SQIVND (reference sequence). The V gene lost 4 bases and the J gene lost 6 bases, with 13 bases spanning the gap. CDR3 in amino acids: CASSTLGQVNSPLHF. Written as DNA, the CDR3 is TGTGCCAGTAGTACTTTAGGACAAGTTAATTCACCCCTCCACTTT.

V is TRBV5-1 and J is TRBJ1-2, with unresolved D. CDR3 size: 14 residues. Germline V CDR1 and CDR2: SGHRS, YFSETQ. V gave up 5 bases and J gave up 8 bases, with 19 bases separating them. The CDR3 loop is CASRSFDSAGGYTF. CDR3 sequence (DNA): TGCGCCAGCAGGAGTTTCGATTCGGCGGGCGGCTACACCTTC.

Only one count was recorded for this clone. The rearrangement uses TRBV10-3 and TRBJ2-5; tentative D call: TRBD1 (6 bases). Germline V gene data show CDR1 as ENHRY and CDR2 as SYGVKD. The germline V and J ends were trimmed by 5 bases and 5 bases, with 9 bases remaining between them. The CDR3 is 12 residues long. The CDR3 is CAISQGKETQYF. CDR3 in DNA: TGTGCCATCAGTCAGGGGAAGGAGACCCAGTACTTC.

This clone appeared once. The chain has TRBV14 and TRBJ1-1; weak D call: TRBD1 (6 bases). CDR3 size: 14 residues. Germline values: CDR1 SGHDN, CDR2 FVKESK. With 1 base removed from V and 3 bases from J, the gap between germline ends came to 9 bases. CDR3 coding DNA: TGTGCCAGCAGCCAAGTGTGGGGGCACACTGAAGCTTTCTTT. Amino acids: CASSQVWGHTEAFF. The full variable domain, in which reference TRBV14 and TRBJ1-1 provide the parts outside the CDR3, is EAGVTQFPSHSVIEKGQTVTLRCDPISGHDNLYWYRRVMGKEIKFLLHFVKESKQDESGMPNNRFLAERTGGTYSTLKVQPAELEDSGVYFCASSQVWGHTEAFFGQGTRLTVV.

The table lists this clone with a few counts. The gene calls are TRBV7-9 and TRBJ1-2; D is uncertain. CDR3 length: 14 amino acids. V gave up 6 bases and J gave up 8 bases, with 19 bases separating them. Germline V CDR1 and CDR2: SEHNR, FQNEAQ (reference sequence). DNA for the CDR3: TGTGCCAGCAGTTCACAACCAGACGGGAGAGGCTACACCTTC. This codes for CASSSQPDGRGYTF.

V is TRBV6-1 and J is TRBJ1-2, with D hard to call. V lost 3 bases to trimming and J lost 2 bases, with 7 bases between them. The CDR3 covers 13 residues. From germline, CDR1 is MNHNS and CDR2 SASEGT. Here the CDR3 reads CASSDARNYGYTF. The CDR3 region has the DNA TGTGCCAGCAGTGATGCCAGGAACTATGGCTACACCTTC.

This chain uses TRBV10-3 with TRBJ2-3, with 13 bases aligning to TRBD2. This CDR3 is 16 amino acids long. With V trimmed by 7 bases and J by 6 bases, 10 bases remained unmatched. Germline V gives CDR1 ENHRY, CDR2 SYGVKD. CDR3 nucleotide sequence: TGTGCCATCACCAGGACTAGCGGGAGAAAGGGCGATACGCAGTATTTT. This translates into CAITRTSGRKGDTQYF.

V is TRBV19 and J is TRBJ2-2; the match to TRBD1 covers 11 bases. Germline V lookup: CDR1 LNHDA, CDR2 SQIVND (reference sequence). V was clipped by 3 bases and J by 6 bases; unmatched bases: 6. This CDR3 region has 16 residues. CDR3 sequence: CASSILPGQGAGELFF. The CDR3 nucleotides read TGTGCCAGTAGTATCTTACCGGGACAGGGGGCCGGGGAGCTGTTTTTT.

This CDR3 reads CASRSNPGTYEQYF. The CDR3 DNA reads TGTGCCAGCAGATCCAACCCAGGAACCTACGAGCAGTACTTC. The chain links TRBV2 to TRBJ2-7, with unresolved D. Trimming pared 6 bases from V and 2 bases from J, leaving 14 bases between. From germline, CDR1 is SNHLY and CDR2 FYNNEI. The CDR3 is made up of 14 amino acids.